The 21 T cell receptor beta chains in this list originate from one sample, sequenced in a study of T cell responses to AZD1222 COVID-19 vaccine. Profiling relied on immunoSEQ multiplex PCR, and the TCRdb table lists in-frame clones only, not all of them. The sample holds just under 95,000 clones, roughly 90% seen once. Sequenced material: peripheral blood, taken on day 0 of AZD1222 vaccination. The receptors shown here come from an adult in good health.

The J gene is TRBJ2-7, the V gene TRBV5-6; 8 bases fit TRBD2. The CDR3 length is 15 residues. Germline CDR1 SGHDT, CDR2 YYEEEE. With 2 bases clipped from V and 5 bases from J, the junction kept 9 bases outside the gene matches. The DNA of the CDR3 is TGTGCCAGCAGCTTCGGGGGGGCTCGGGCCCACGAGCAGTACTTC. Its protein product is CASSFGGARAHEQYF.

The V gene is TRBV5-4, the J gene TRBJ2-1; D unresolved. This CDR3 region has 14 residues. Germline V gene lookup returns CDR1 SGHNT and CDR2 YYREEE (reference sequence). The ends were cut back, 4 bases at V and 6 bases at J, with 14 bases in the middle. The CDR3 is CASSASFGVNEQFF. The CDR3 DNA reads TGTGCCAGCAGCGCCTCATTTGGGGTCAATGAGCAGTTCTTC.

V usage is TRBV25-1 and J usage is TRBJ1-1; D is ambiguous. The CDR3 covers 11 residues. Germline lookup yields CDR1 MGHDK and CDR2 SYGVNS. The V and J ends lost 3 bases and 4 bases respectively, with 3 bases between them. The DNA of the CDR3 is TGTGCCAGCAGTGAGACCACTGAAGCTTTCTTT. It specifies CASSETTEAFF. Looking up the rest from reference TRBV25-1 and TRBJ1-1 gives the full variable domain: EADIYQTPRYLVIGTGKKITLECSQTMGHDKMYWYQQDPGMELHLIHYSYGVNSTEKGDLSSESTVSRIRTEHFPLTLESARPSHTSQYLCASSETTEAFFGQGTRLTVV.

The genes are TRBV5-1 and TRBJ2-7, with D perhaps TRBD1 (5 bases). Per germline, CDR1 SGHRS and CDR2 YFSETQ. Trimming left V 2 bases short and J 2 bases short, with 8 bases between. There are 13 residues in the CDR3. The DNA for the CDR3 is TGCGCCAGCAGCTTAGGACATCCCTACGAGCAGTACTTC. As protein: CASSLGHPYEQYF.

The rearrangement links TRBV6-5 to TRBJ1-1, with 9 positions matching TRBD1. Looked up from germline, CDR1 is MNHEY and CDR2 is SVGAGI. The CDR3 consists of 15 residues. V was clipped by 5 bases and J by 3 bases; unmatched bases: 7. CDR3 sequence (DNA): TGTGCCAGCAGTACAGGGGGCTCGGCTGACACTGAAGCTTTCTTT. Translating it yields CASSTGGSADTEAFF.

V gene TRBV25-1 combines with J gene TRBJ2-7, with 7 bases that match TRBD1. Trimming took 5 bases from V and 5 from J; bases not matched to a gene: 9. The CDR3 runs 14 residues. CDR1 MGHDK and CDR2 SYGVNS come from the germline V gene. The CDR3 loop reads CASSSRQGIDEQYF. CDR3 DNA sequence: TGTGCCAGCAGTTCAAGACAGGGAATTGACGAGCAGTACTTC.

The V gene is TRBV3-1 (or the pseudogene TRBV3-2), the J gene TRBJ1-1; D gene unclear. Trimming took off 1 base at V and 1 base at J, with 7 bases between the two ends. This CDR3 has 14 amino acids. Germline V gene data show CDR1 as LGHDT and CDR2 as YNNKEL (reference sequence). The CDR3 region is CASSQVEGNTEAFF. The CDR3 DNA reads as TGTGCCAGCAGCCAAGTGGAGGGGAACACTGAAGCTTTCTTT.

The gene calls are TRBV3-1 (or the pseudogene TRBV3-2) and TRBJ1-1; D unclear. Between the trimmed V and J ends, which lost 2 bases and 1 base, there was a span of 11 bases. The CDR3 loop spans 15 amino acids. Germline CDR1 reads LGHDT; CDR2 reads YNNKEL (reference sequence). The CDR3 sequence is CASSQTQRANTEAFF. CDR3 coding DNA: TGTGCCAGCAGCCAAACTCAGAGGGCGAACACTGAAGCTTTCTTT.

The genes are TRBV21-1 and TRBJ1-6; the table's D gene call, TRBD1, was not cross checked with the DNA. TRBV21-1 is a pseudogene segment. CDR3 length: 17 amino acids. The CDR3 loop reads CASSKSPRQGRNSPLHF. The CDR3 DNA reads TGTGCCAGCAGCAAAAGCCCTAGACAGGGGAGAAATTCACCCCTCCACTTT.

The V and J genes are TRBV19 and TRBJ1-2; TRBD1 might be the D (5 bases). Deletions cut 9 bases from V and 4 bases from J, with 24 bases between. The CDR3 loop spans 16 amino acids. Germline V gene lookup returns CDR1 LNHDA and CDR2 SQIVND (reference sequence). The CDR3 nucleotides read TGTGCCAGCTATAGTTCGCCGTCAGGGACGGCCTATGGCTACACCTTC. As protein: CASYSSPSGTAYGYTF.

This clone was found a few times. The chain couples TRBV11-2 to TRBJ2-1; TRBD1 matches 9 bases. Germline lookup yields CDR1 SGHAT and CDR2 FQNNGV. Trimming took 5 bases from V and 10 from J; bases not matched to a gene: 18. The CDR3 extends over 17 amino acids. CDR3 in amino acids: CASSGPTNRGRVHEQFF. CDR3 nucleotide sequence: TGTGCCAGCAGCGGTCCCACCAACAGGGGGCGCGTACACGAGCAGTTCTTC.

The chain couples TRBV24-1 to TRBJ2-1, with 7 nucleotides matching TRBD1. The CDR3 loop spans 15 amino acids. The germline V gene has CDR1 KGHDR and CDR2 SFDVKD. Trimming at V came to 4 bases and at J to 6 bases, leaving 8 bases not matched to a gene. CDR3 residues: CATSDRRTGGNEQFF. For the CDR3, the DNA is TGTGCCACCAGTGACCGCCGGACAGGCGGCAATGAGCAGTTCTTC.

Only a few counts were recorded for this clone. The V gene is TRBV28, the J gene TRBJ2-2, with a possible D match to TRBD2 (5 bases). Trimming cost V 6 bases and J 0 bases, with 17 bases left between them. From germline, CDR1 is MDHEN and CDR2 SYDVKM. The CDR3 is 17 amino acids. In nucleotides, the CDR3 is TGTGCCAGCAGACCTGATCGCCCGGGATCGAACACCGGGGAGCTGTTTTTT. Translating it yields CASRPDRPGSNTGELFF.

This rearrangement joins TRBV9 to TRBJ1-2, with D possibly being TRBD1 (6 bases). Germline V lookup: CDR1 SGDLS, CDR2 YYNGEE. The CDR3 spans 13 residues. The V end was cut by 0 bases, the J end by 4 bases, with 7 bases between. The CDR3, as DNA: TGTGCCAGCAGCGTAGGGGGGGCCTATGGCTACACCTTC. As protein: CASSVGGAYGYTF.

The rearrangement links TRBV9 to TRBJ2-1, with 14 bases that match TRBD2. The V gene's germline CDR1 is SGDLS and CDR2 YYNGEE. With V trimmed by 4 bases and J by 5 bases, 2 bases remained unmatched. The CDR3 is made up of 15 amino acids. The CDR3 DNA reads TGTGCCAGCAGCCCGGGACTAGCGGGGGACAATGAGCAGTTCTTC. Amino acid sequence: CASSPGLAGDNEQFF. Full variable domain (rest looked up from reference TRBV9 and TRBJ2-1): DSGVTQTPKHLITATGQRVTLRCSPRSGDLSVYWYQQSLDQGLQFLIQYYNGEERAKGNILERFSAQQFPDLHSELNLSSLELGDSALYFCASSPGLAGDNEQFFGPGTRLTVL.

The chain links TRBV19 to TRBJ2-7; no firm D call. V was trimmed by 5 bases and J by 4 bases, leaving 12 bases between them. The CDR3 consists of 13 residues. The germline CDR1 and CDR2 sequences are LNHDA and SQIVND (reference sequence). CDR3 loop: CASSPSGFYEQYF. The CDR3 DNA is TGTGCCAGTAGTCCCTCCGGGTTTTACGAGCAGTACTTC.

The chain joins TRBV13 to TRBJ1-4, with 8 nucleotides matching TRBD1. Losses at the gene ends were 5 bases for V and 8 bases for J; bases not matched to a gene: 10. The CDR3 sequence is 15 residues long. Germline V gene lookup returns CDR1 PRHDT and CDR2 FYEKMQ (reference sequence). CDR3 DNA: TGTGCCAGCAGCACAAGACAGGGGCGAGCGGAAAAACTGTTTTTT. Its protein is CASSTRQGRAEKLFF.

The rearrangement uses TRBV7-3 and TRBJ1-2, with 8 bases matching TRBD1. Germline CDR1 is SGHTA and CDR2 is FQGTGA. With V trimmed by 1 base and J by 7 bases, 5 bases remained unmatched. The CDR3 is made up of 14 amino acids. CDR3 in DNA: TGTGCCAGCAGCTTAAGCCCAGGGGGCGGTGGCTACACCTTC. Its translation is CASSLSPGGGGYTF. The entire variable domain, with the rest obtained from reference TRBV7-3 and TRBJ1-2, is as follows: GAGVSQTPSNKVTEKGKYVELRCDPISGHTALYWYRQSLGQGPEFLIYFQGTGAADDSGLPNDRFFAVRPEGSVSTLKIQRTERGDSAVYLCASSLSPGGGGYTFGSGTRLTVV.

The chain has TRBV5-1 and TRBJ1-1, with 9 bases lining up with TRBD1. CDR1 and CDR2 (germline): SGHRS, YFSETQ. The CDR3 has 15 amino acids. The V segment lost 0 bases and the J segment 1 base; nucleotides outside the gene matches: 1. CDR3 loop: CASSLVTGGNTEAFF. The CDR3 nucleotides read TGCGCCAGCAGCTTGGTGACAGGGGGGAACACTGAAGCTTTCTTT.

This rearrangement joins TRBV13 to TRBJ1-2, with TRBD1 as a possible D gene (6 bases). There are 15 residues in the CDR3. V was pared by 4 bases and J by 0 bases, with 12 bases between. CDR1 PRHDT and CDR2 FYEKMQ come from the germline V gene (reference sequence). CDR3: CASSSADRPNYGYTF. Written as DNA, the CDR3 is TGTGCCAGCAGCTCTGCGGACAGACCTAACTATGGCTACACCTTC.

This clone has a handful of counts. V usage is TRBV7-2 and J usage is TRBJ1-5, with 9 bases that match TRBD1. Germline values: CDR1 SGHTA, CDR2 FQGNSA. After removal of 5 bases from V and 4 bases from J, the junction contained 3 bases not matched to a gene. The CDR3 runs 14 residues. The CDR3 loop reads CASSRDRDNQPQHF. As DNA, the CDR3 is TGTGCCAGCAGCCGGGACAGGGATAATCAGCCCCAGCATTTT.